One sample yielded the 19 T cell receptor beta chains listed below, sequenced in a study of patients and donors after allogeneic stem cell transplantation. TCRdb reprocessed the RT-PCR reads with MiXCR, giving one entry per CDR3 protein. Here the sample spans 800,000 to 1,000,000 distinct CDR3 sequences, more than 15% being singletons. The sequenced sample consisted of blood, either unsorted or a sorted T cell fraction (not recorded which). These receptors originate from a human donor who was either an allogeneic HSCT recipient or a stem cell or donor lymphocyte infusion donor (not recorded which). It is not recorded whose cells these are; they may come from a transplant donor.

The V and J genes are TRBV20-1 and TRBJ2-5; TRBD2 might be the D (6 bases). The CDR3 has 12 amino acids. V was shortened by 2 bases and J by 4 bases, with 8 bases between the two germline ends. Germline CDR1 and CDR2: DFQATT and SNEGSKA (reference sequence). The CDR3 region is CSARIGGETQYF. The DNA for the CDR3 is TGCAGTGCTAGAATCGGGGGAGAGACCCAGTACTTC.

V usage is TRBV12-3 or TRBV12-4 and J usage is TRBJ1-6; TRBD1 might be the D (5 bases). This CDR3 region has 16 residues. With 5 bases removed from V and 7 bases from J, the gap between germline ends came to 18 bases. CDR3 DNA: TGTGCCAGCAGTCGAGATCTCAGGGTAGGGAATTCACCCCTCCACTTT. As protein: CASSRDLRVGNSPLHF.

The V call is TRBV4-2, the J call TRBJ1-2; 8 positions agree with TRBD1. Germline CDR1 and CDR2: LGHNA and YNFKEQ. The trim removed 0 bases at V and 6 bases at J, leaving 12 bases unmatched. The CDR3 runs to 17 residues. The CDR3 bases are TGTGCCAGCAGCCAAGATTCCTTACAGGGGGTTCCTAATGGCTACACCTTC. This gives the protein CASSQDSLQGVPNGYTF.

J is TRBJ2-7 and V is TRBV29-1; 10 bases match TRBD1. There are 15 residues in the CDR3. The germline gives CDR1 SQVTM, CDR2 ANQGSEA. Trimming removed 6 bases from V and 3 bases from J; junction bases left unmatched: 11. This chain's CDR3 is CSVQVRDRGIYEQYF. The CDR3 bases are TGCAGCGTCCAAGTCCGGGACAGGGGAATCTACGAGCAGTACTTC.

This clonotype has only a few counts. The chain couples TRBV20-1 to TRBJ2-7; the D gene is possibly TRBD2 (6 bases). From germline, CDR1 is DFQATT and CDR2 SNEGSKA (reference sequence). V shed 4 bases and J shed 2 bases, with 15 bases lying between them. CDR3 size: 14 residues. CDR3 region: CSAKISGRAYEQYF. The CDR3 nucleotides are TGCAGTGCTAAGATTAGCGGTCGGGCCTACGAGCAGTACTTC.

The V call is TRBV20-1, the J call TRBJ1-1, with TRBD1 matching over 7 bases. The CDR3 is 13 amino acids. Per germline, CDR1 DFQATT and CDR2 SNEGSKA (reference sequence). The V segment lost 6 bases and the J segment 7 bases; nucleotides outside the gene matches: 11. The DNA for the CDR3 is TGCAGTGCCCGGGACAGCGGCCTCGGTGAAGCTTTCTTT. Residues: CSARDSGLGEAFF.

The gene calls are TRBV20-1 and TRBJ2-1; D remains ambiguous. V gave up 2 bases and J gave up 9 bases, with 8 bases separating them. This CDR3 spans 11 amino acids. The germline gives CDR1 DFQATT, CDR2 SNEGSKA (reference sequence). DNA of the CDR3: TGCAGTGCTAGACTTCCGGCTGAGCAGTTCTTC. It is translated as CSARLPAEQFF.

The chain has TRBV18 and TRBJ2-5; D is perhaps TRBD1 (5 bases). This CDR3 region has 13 residues. Germline values: CDR1 KGHSH, CDR2 LQKENI. V was trimmed by 6 bases and J by 2 bases, leaving 10 bases between them. The CDR3, as DNA: TGTGCCAGCTCCCGACAGATACAAGAGACCCAGTACTTC. Translated: CASSRQIQETQYF.

The gene calls are TRBV11-2 and TRBJ2-3; 7 nucleotides line up with TRBD2. The ends lost 0 bases at V and 7 bases at J; junction bases unmatched: 7. Germline V gene sequence: CDR1 SGHAT, CDR2 FQNNGV. This CDR3 region has 15 residues. This chain's CDR3 is CASSLEGGGAYTQYF. The CDR3, as DNA: TGTGCCAGCAGCTTAGAGGGCGGGGGAGCTTATACGCAGTATTTT.

The table lists this clonotype with a few counts. V usage is TRBV5-1 and J usage is TRBJ1-1; 7 bases map to TRBD1. The CDR3 totals 16 residues. The V segment lost 4 bases and the J segment 0 bases; nucleotides outside the gene matches: 9. CDR1 and CDR2 (germline): SGHRS, YFSETQ. CDR3 in amino acids: CASSQPKGALNTEAFF. For the CDR3, the DNA is TGCGCCAGCAGCCAACCTAAGGGGGCTTTGAACACTGAAGCTTTCTTT.

This clonotype has a handful of counts. This sequence joins TRBV9 and TRBJ2-5, with D possibly being TRBD2 (5 bases). The V end was cut by 3 bases, the J end by 2 bases, with 11 bases between. The CDR3 consists of 14 residues. The germline gives CDR1 SGDLS, CDR2 YYNGEE. The CDR3 region is CASSGPDSQETQYF. CDR3 DNA: TGTGCCAGCAGCGGGCCGGACTCTCAAGAGACCCAGTACTTC. The full variable domain, its missing parts supplied by reference TRBV9 and TRBJ2-5, is DSGVTQTPKHLITATGQRVTLRCSPRSGDLSVYWYQQSLDQGLQFLIQYYNGEERAKGNILERFSAQQFPDLHSELNLSSLELGDSALYFCASSGPDSQETQYFGPGTRLLVL.

This clonotype was observed a handful of times. V gene TRBV12-3 or TRBV12-4 combines with J gene TRBJ2-7; D call uncertain. V lost 6 bases and J 6 bases, leaving 12 bases between the germline ends. This CDR3 is 12 amino acids long. The CDR3: CASRTAFGEQYF. The CDR3 DNA is TGTGCCAGCAGGACTGCTTTCGGCGAGCAGTACTTC.

This clonotype was recorded a few times. The rearrangement uses TRBV7-9 and TRBJ2-1; weak D call: TRBD2 (5 bases). The V end was cut by 5 bases, the J end by 0 bases, with 14 bases between. The CDR3 is 16 amino acids. CDR1 SEHNR and CDR2 FQNEAQ come from the germline V gene (reference sequence). In nucleotides, the CDR3 is TGTGCCAGCAGCCAGAAGTCTAGCAGCTCCTACAATGAGCAGTTCTTC. Translated, it gives CASSQKSSSSYNEQFF. Combining the CDR3 with reference TRBV7-9 and TRBJ2-1 gives the whole variable domain DTGVSQNPRHKITKRGQNVTFRCDPISEHNRLYWYRQTLGQGPEFLTYFQNEAQLEKSRLLSDRFSAERPKGSFSTLEIQRTEQGDSAMYLCASSQKSSSSYNEQFFGPGTRLTVL.

The chain carries TRBV20-1 and TRBJ2-7, with 8 nucleotides matching TRBD2. With V trimmed by 8 bases and J by 4 bases, 10 bases remained unmatched. The CDR3 extends over 13 amino acids. CDR1 and CDR2 (germline): DFQATT, SNEGSKA (reference sequence). The CDR3 spells CSCPGRADYEQYF. DNA of the CDR3: TGCAGTTGTCCCGGGAGGGCCGATTACGAGCAGTACTTC.

This clonotype was seen many times. The chain links TRBV30 to TRBJ2-7; D is perhaps TRBD1 or TRBD2 (6 bases each). Deletions cut 5 bases from V and 1 base from J, with 12 bases between. CDR1 is GTSNPN, CDR2 SVGIG, per germline (reference sequence). The CDR3 totals 13 residues. The chain's CDR3 is CAWDQGTSYEQYF. Written as DNA, the CDR3 is TGTGCCTGGGATCAGGGGACTTCCTACGAGCAGTACTTC.

The CDR3 coding sequence is TGCAGTGCTAGAGACCTCCCTCTTCCCTCTTCGGGAGAGACCCAGTACTTC. Its protein is CSARDLPLPSSGETQYF. This rearrangement joins TRBV20-1 to TRBJ2-5, with D uncertain. Trimming cost V 0 bases and J 4 bases, with 21 bases left between them. Germline CDR1 is DFQATT and CDR2 is SNEGSKA (reference sequence). CDR3 length: 17 amino acids.

The rearrangement uses TRBV4-2 and TRBJ2-7; the D gene is possibly TRBD2 (6 bases). This CDR3 has 16 amino acids. Germline CDR1 and CDR2: LGHNA and YNFKEQ. The ends were cut back, 0 bases at V and 0 bases at J, with 12 bases in the middle. CDR3 coding DNA: TGTGCCAGCAGCCAAGAGGTAGCGGATTACTCCTACGAGCAGTACTTC. Its translation: CASSQEVADYSYEQYF.

This chain connects TRBV6-1 to TRBJ1-1; possible D gene TRBD1, 6 bases. V lost 5 bases, J lost 5 bases, and 18 bases lay in between. Germline CDR1 MNHNS, CDR2 SASEGT. CDR3 length: 15 residues. CDR3 amino acids: CASSLPKVQGTEAFF. Here the CDR3 DNA reads TGTGCCAGCAGTCTCCCCAAGGTCCAGGGGACTGAAGCTTTCTTT.

V is TRBV20-1 and J is TRBJ2-3, with no clear D. With 4 bases removed from V and 4 bases from J, the gap between germline ends came to 6 bases. CDR1 and CDR2 from the germline V gene are DFQATT and SNEGSKA (reference sequence). The CDR3 sequence is 11 residues long. For the CDR3, the DNA is TGCAGTGCTATCTTCCCAGATACGCAGTATTTT. Translation gives CSAIFPDTQYF.